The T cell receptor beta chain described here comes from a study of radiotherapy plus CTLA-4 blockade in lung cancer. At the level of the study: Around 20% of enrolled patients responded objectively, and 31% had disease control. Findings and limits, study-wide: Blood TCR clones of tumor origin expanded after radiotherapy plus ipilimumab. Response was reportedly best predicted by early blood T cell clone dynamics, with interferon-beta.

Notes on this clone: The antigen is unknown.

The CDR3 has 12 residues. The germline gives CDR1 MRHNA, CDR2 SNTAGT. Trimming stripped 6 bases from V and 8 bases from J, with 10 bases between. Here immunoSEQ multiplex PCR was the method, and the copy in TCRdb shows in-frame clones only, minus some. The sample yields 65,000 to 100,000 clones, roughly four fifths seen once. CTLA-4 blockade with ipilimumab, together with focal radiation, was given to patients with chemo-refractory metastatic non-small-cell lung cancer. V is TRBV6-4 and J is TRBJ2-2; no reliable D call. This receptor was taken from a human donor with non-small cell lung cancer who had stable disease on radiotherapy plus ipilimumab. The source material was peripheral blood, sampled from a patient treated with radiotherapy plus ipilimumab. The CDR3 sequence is CASRGVSGELFF. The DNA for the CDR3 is TGTGCCAGCAGAGGTGTATCGGGGGAGCTGTTTTTT.